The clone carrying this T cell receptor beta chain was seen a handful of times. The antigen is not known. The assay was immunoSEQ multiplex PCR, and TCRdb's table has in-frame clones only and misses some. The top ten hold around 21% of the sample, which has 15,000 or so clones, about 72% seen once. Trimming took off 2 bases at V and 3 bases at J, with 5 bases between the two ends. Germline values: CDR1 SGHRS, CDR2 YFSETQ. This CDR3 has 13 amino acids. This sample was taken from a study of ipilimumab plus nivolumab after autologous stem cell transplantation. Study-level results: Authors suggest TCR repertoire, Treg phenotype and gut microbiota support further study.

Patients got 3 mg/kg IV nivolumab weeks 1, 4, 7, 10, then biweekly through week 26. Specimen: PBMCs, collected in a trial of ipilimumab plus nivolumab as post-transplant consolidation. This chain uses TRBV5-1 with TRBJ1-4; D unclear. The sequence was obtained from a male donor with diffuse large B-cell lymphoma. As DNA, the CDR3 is TGCGCCAGCAGCTTTGCGGCTAATGAAAAACTGTTTTTT. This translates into CASSFAANEKLFF.